This TCR beta chain was profiled in a study of blood T cell repertoires in COVID-19. The data were produced by immunoSEQ multiplex PCR, yet TCRdb's version contains in-frame clones alone and is incomplete. The sample includes a few hundred thousand clones, about nine tenths of them seen just once. This clonotype originated in a woman aged 25 to 45 who had recovered from COVID-19. The sequencing sample was made of PBMCs or T cells enriched from blood (not recorded which).

The CDR3 DNA sequence: TGTGCCAGCAGTTTACTCTCTAGAACAGGGGGCGCGGCAGATACGCAGTATTTT. Its protein product is CASSLLSRTGGAADTQYF. The chain carries TRBV28 and TRBJ2-3; 9 bases align to TRBD1. The CDR3 runs to 18 residues. Per the germline V gene, CDR1 is MDHEN and CDR2 is SYDVKM. The V segment lost 2 bases and the J segment 4 bases; nucleotides outside the gene matches: 13.